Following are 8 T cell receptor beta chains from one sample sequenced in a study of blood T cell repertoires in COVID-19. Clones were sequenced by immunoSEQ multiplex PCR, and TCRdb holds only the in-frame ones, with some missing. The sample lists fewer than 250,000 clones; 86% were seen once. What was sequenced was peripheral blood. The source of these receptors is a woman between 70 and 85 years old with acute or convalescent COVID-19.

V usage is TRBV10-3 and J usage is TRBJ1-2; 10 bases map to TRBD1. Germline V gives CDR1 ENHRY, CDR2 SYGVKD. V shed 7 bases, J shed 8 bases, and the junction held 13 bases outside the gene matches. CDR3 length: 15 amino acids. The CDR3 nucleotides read TGTGCCATCATGAGCCGGGACAGGGGATCGGAGGGCTACACCTTC. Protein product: CAIMSRDRGSEGYTF.

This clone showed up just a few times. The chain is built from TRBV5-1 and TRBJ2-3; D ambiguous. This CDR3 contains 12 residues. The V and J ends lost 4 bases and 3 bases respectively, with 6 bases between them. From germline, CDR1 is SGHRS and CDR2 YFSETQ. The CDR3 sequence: CASSPNTDTQYF. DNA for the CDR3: TGCGCCAGCAGCCCAAATACAGATACGCAGTATTTT.

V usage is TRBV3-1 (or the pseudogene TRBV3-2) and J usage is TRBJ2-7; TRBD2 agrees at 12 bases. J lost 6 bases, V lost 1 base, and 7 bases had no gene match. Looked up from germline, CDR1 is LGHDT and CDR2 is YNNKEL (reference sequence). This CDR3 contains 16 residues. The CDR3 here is CASSQAALAGGGEQYF. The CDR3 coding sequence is TGTGCCAGCAGCCAAGCGGCGCTAGCGGGAGGGGGCGAGCAGTACTTC.

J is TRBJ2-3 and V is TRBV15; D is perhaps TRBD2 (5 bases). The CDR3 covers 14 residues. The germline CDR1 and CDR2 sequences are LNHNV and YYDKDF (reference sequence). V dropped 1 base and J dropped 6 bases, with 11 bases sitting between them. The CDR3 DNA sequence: TGTGCCACCAGCAGAGTACGGGGTAGGGATACGCAGTATTTT. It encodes CATSRVRGRDTQYF.

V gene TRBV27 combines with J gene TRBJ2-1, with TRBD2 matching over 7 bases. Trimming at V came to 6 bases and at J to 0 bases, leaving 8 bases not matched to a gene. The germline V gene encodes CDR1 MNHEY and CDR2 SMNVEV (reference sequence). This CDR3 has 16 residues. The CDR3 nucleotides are TGTGCCAGCAGCAGGACCGGGACTACCTCCTACAATGAGCAGTTCTTC. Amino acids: CASSRTGTTSYNEQFF.

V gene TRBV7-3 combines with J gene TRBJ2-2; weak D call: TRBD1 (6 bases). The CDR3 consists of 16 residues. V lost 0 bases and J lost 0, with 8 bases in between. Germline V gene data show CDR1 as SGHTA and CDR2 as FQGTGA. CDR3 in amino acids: CASSLTGAANTGELFF. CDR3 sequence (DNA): TGTGCCAGCAGCTTAACGGGGGCAGCGAACACCGGGGAGCTGTTTTTT.

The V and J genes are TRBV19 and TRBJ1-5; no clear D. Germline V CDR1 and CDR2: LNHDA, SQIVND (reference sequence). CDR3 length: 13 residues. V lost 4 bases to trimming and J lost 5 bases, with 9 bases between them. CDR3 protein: CASSNQAYQPQHF. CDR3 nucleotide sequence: TGTGCCAGTAGTAATCAGGCGTATCAGCCCCAGCATTTT. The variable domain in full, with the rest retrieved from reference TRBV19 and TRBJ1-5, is DGGITQSPKYLFRKEGQNVTLSCEQNLNHDAMYWYRQDPGQGLRLIYYSQIVNDFQKGDIAEGYSVSREKKESFPLTVTSAQKNPTAFYLCASSNQAYQPQHFGDGTRLSIL.

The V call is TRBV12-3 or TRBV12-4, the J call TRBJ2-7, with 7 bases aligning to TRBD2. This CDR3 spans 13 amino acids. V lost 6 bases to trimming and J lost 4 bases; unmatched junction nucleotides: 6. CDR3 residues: CASRKSGNYEQYF. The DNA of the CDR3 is TGTGCCAGCAGAAAAAGCGGGAATTACGAGCAGTACTTC.